A single sample gave rise to the 9 T cell receptor beta chains below, sequenced in a study of shared clonotypes between healthy human individuals. The protocol was immunoSEQ multiplex PCR, while the TCRdb copy is restricted to in-frame clones and leaves out a portion. The data contain about 2 million clones, around 96% of them seen just once; the ten biggest clones take up 0.9% to 1.3%. Naive CD8 populations comprised CD45RO-negative cells positively selected for CCR7, excluding terminally differentiated effector memory CD45RA+ cells. The specimen was naive CD8+ T cells sorted from blood. All receptors come from a man aged 18 to 29 in good health.

The chain couples TRBV5-1 to TRBJ2-3; D remains ambiguous. The CDR3 extends over 14 amino acids. Between the trimmed V and J ends, which lost 0 bases and 4 bases, there was a span of 9 bases. Germline V lookup: CDR1 SGHRS, CDR2 YFSETQ. The CDR3 loop reads CASSLAVSADTQYF. The CDR3 bases are TGCGCCAGCAGCTTGGCCGTGTCAGCAGATACGCAGTATTTT.

This chain connects TRBV11-2 to TRBJ2-7, with TRBD2 matching 9 bases. Germline V gene lookup returns CDR1 SGHAT and CDR2 FQNNGV. After removal of 2 bases from V and 5 bases from J, the junction contained 16 bases not matched to a gene. This CDR3 spans 18 amino acids. CDR3 protein: CASSLRSSGTSPRDEQYF. In nucleotides, the CDR3 is TGTGCCAGCAGCTTACGATCGAGTGGGACTAGCCCCAGGGACGAGCAGTACTTC.

The genes are TRBV4-1 and TRBJ1-3; no definite D call. This CDR3 spans 17 amino acids. Germline lookup yields CDR1 MGHRA and CDR2 YSYEKL. Trimming pared 4 bases from V and 2 bases from J, leaving 18 bases between. The CDR3 DNA follows: TGCGCCAGCAGCCGATCTTCCTCGGCGGAGGCTGGAAACACCATATATTTT. Protein sequence: CASSRSSSAEAGNTIYF.

This sequence joins TRBV5-1 and TRBJ2-5; D gene uncertain. Trimming removed 0 bases from V and 4 bases from J, with 13 bases in between. The CDR3 loop spans 15 amino acids. Germline values: CDR1 SGHRS, CDR2 YFSETQ. For the CDR3, the DNA is TGCGCCAGCAGCTTGGTACTTGGCCTGGGAGAGACCCAGTACTTC. This sequence encodes CASSLVLGLGETQYF.

In regard to this clone: Other nucleotide sequences from this sample produce the same CDR3. This rearrangement joins TRBV27 to TRBJ2-7, with D possibly being TRBD1 (6 bases). Germline V lookup: CDR1 MNHEY, CDR2 SMNVEV (reference sequence). Trimming cost V 6 bases and J 0 bases, with 9 bases left between them. The CDR3 extends over 13 amino acids. Here the CDR3 DNA reads TGTGCCAGCAGCCCGGACAGCTCCTACGAGCAGTACTTC. Translation: CASSPDSSYEQYF.

The V and J genes are TRBV5-1 and TRBJ2-1; 7 positions agree with TRBD2. V shed 4 bases and J 10 bases; nucleotides not matched to a gene: 5. Germline V gives CDR1 SGHRS, CDR2 YFSETQ. The length of the CDR3 is 12 residues. The CDR3 protein is CASSVVAGEQFF. In DNA form, the CDR3 reads TGCGCCAGCAGCGTAGTAGCGGGCGAGCAGTTCTTC.

As to this clone: This specimen includes other DNA sequences encoding the same CDR3. The chain joins TRBV28 to TRBJ2-7, with 8 bases lining up with TRBD1. The V gene end was trimmed by 2 bases and the J gene end by 3 bases; junction bases not matched to a gene: 3. The germline gives CDR1 MDHEN, CDR2 SYDVKM. The CDR3 consists of 14 residues. CDR3 loop: CASSLLGQGYEQYF. The CDR3 DNA reads TGTGCCAGCAGTTTACTCGGACAGGGCTACGAGCAGTACTTC.

The genes are TRBV5-5 and TRBJ2-3; perhaps D is TRBD1 or TRBD2 (5 bases each). Germline values: CDR1 SGHKS, CDR2 YYEKEE (reference sequence). The CDR3 is made up of 14 amino acids. V lost 0 bases and J lost 6, with 11 bases in between. The CDR3 loop is CASSLELGGDTQYF. CDR3 DNA sequence: TGTGCCAGCAGCTTGGAACTTGGGGGTGATACGCAGTATTTT.

The rearrangement joins TRBV27 to TRBJ2-7, with D perhaps TRBD1 or TRBD2 (5 bases each). The length of the CDR3 is 12 residues. Germline-derived CDR1 and CDR2 are MNHEY and SMNVEV (reference sequence). Between the trimmed V and J ends, which lost 5 bases and 11 bases, there was a span of 16 bases. In DNA, the CDR3 is TGTGCCAGCAGTCTCCGGGACCTCGCGAAGTACTTC. It specifies CASSLRDLAKYF.